The rows below give T cell receptor beta chains drawn from one sample of a study of early T cells in non-severe SARS-CoV-2 infection. TCRdb reprocessed the 5' RACE reads with MiXCR, giving one entry per CDR3 protein. The data show about 50,000 distinct CDR3 sequences, with roughly 10% seen just once and 6.5% held by the top ten. Source material: whole blood. These TCRs come from an adult who was a healthcare worker with PCR-confirmed SARS-CoV-2 infection or an uninfected control (not recorded which). Each CDR3 is given with its conserved first and last residue. D genes are given only for firm matches. Clone size is shown for a subset of rows, as once, few, many or a class of expanded clone.

length	D	J	V	size	DNA	CDR3
13	NA	TRBJ2-4	TRBV9	NA	TGTGCCAGCAGCGAGGGGGTCAAAAACATTCAGTACTTC	CASSEGVKNIQYF
14	NA	TRBJ2-1	TRBV20-1	many	TGCAGTGCTATTCCGGGTCAAAATAGACGGGAGCAGTTCTTC	CSAIPGQNRREQFF
17	NA	TRBJ2-7	TRBV6-2/TRBV6-3	NA	TGTGCCAGCAGTTACTCGATGAGGGGGGAGCACCCCTACGAGCAGTACTTC	CASSYSMRGEHPYEQYF
16	NA	TRBJ2-1	TRBV6-2/TRBV6-3	many	TGTGCCAGCAGTTACACGCTAGGTGGTTTTGGAAATGAGCAGTTCTTC	CASSYTLGGFGNEQFF
15	NA	TRBJ1-1	TRBV5-4	many	TGTGCCAGCAGCTTGGCGCGCTCCGGGGGCACTGAAGCTTTCTTT	CASSLARSGGTEAFF
13	NA	TRBJ2-7	TRBV30	few	TGTGCCTGGAAACGAGGTAGCAACGGCGAGCAGTACTTC	CAWKRGSNGEQYF
14	NA	TRBJ1-2	TRBV2	few	TGTGCCAGCAGTGAAGCTAACTGGGACTATGGCTACACCTTC	CASSEANWDYGYTF
16	TRBD2	TRBJ2-2	TRBV24-1	many	TGTGCCACCAGTGACCCCACTAGCGGGAGGGCCGGGGAGCTGTTTTTT	CATSDPTSGRAGELFF
16	NA	TRBJ1-1	TRBV4-1	few	TGCGCCAGCAGCCCCCAACCACAGGGTTTCGGCACTGAAGCTTTCTTT	CASSPQPQGFGTEAFF
14	NA	TRBJ1-6	TRBV6-1	few	TGTGCCAGCAGTCCCGGCAGGGTTAATTCACCCCTCCACTTT	CASSPGRVNSPLHF
13	NA	TRBJ1-5	TRBV6-2/TRBV6-3	many	TGTGCCAGCAGTTATGGGCGGGAACAGCCCCAGCATTTT	CASSYGREQPQHF
16	TRBD2	TRBJ2-3	TRBV20-1	many	TGCAGTGCTAGAGACGTGAGCGGGAGGGGGCCAGATACGCAGTATTTT	CSARDVSGRGPDTQYF
15	NA	TRBJ1-6	TRBV20-1	few	TGCAGTGCCAGAGACGGGAGCTCCTATAATTCACCCCTCCACTTT	CSARDGSSYNSPLHF
13	NA	TRBJ2-3	TRBV19	NA	TGTGCCAGTAGCATTGACAGCACAGATACGCAGTATTTT	CASSIDSTDTQYF
15	TRBD1	TRBJ2-3	TRBV11-3	NA	TGTGCCAGCAGCTCCGGGACAGGGGGCACAGATACGCAGTATTTT	CASSSGTGGTDTQYF
14	NA	TRBJ2-1	TRBV2	few	TGTGCCAGCGCGACAAGTGGGTCCTACAATGAGCAGTTCTTC	CASATSGSYNEQFF
14	TRBD2	TRBJ2-3	TRBV5-1	NA	TGCGCCAGCAGCCCGACTAGCGGCACAGATACGCAGTATTTT	CASSPTSGTDTQYF
12	NA	TRBJ2-3	TRBV20-1	NA	TGCAGTGCTCCGGAGGGCCCAGATACGCAGTATTTT	CSAPEGPDTQYF
16	NA	TRBJ2-6	TRBV4-2	few	TGTGCCAGCAGCCCTCTGGCGGGCTCTGGGGCCAACGTCCTGACTTTC	CASSPLAGSGANVLTF
16	TRBD1	TRBJ2-5	TRBV19	many	TGTGCCAGTAGTATCACCGGGACAGGGGGCGGAAAGACCCAGTACTTC	CASSITGTGGGKTQYF
14	NA	TRBJ2-7	TRBV12-3/TRBV12-4	NA	TGTGCCAGCACTTGGGGACCGAACTCCTACGAGCAGTACTTC	CASTWGPNSYEQYF
13	TRBD1	TRBJ2-7	TRBV29-1	NA	TGCAGCGCCAACCGGGACAGGGGAGGCGAGCAGTACTTC	CSANRDRGGEQYF
19	TRBD2	TRBJ2-2	TRBV11-2	many	TGTGCCAGCAGCTGGCCGGGACTAGCGGGAGGGCCGCACACCGGGGAGCTGTTTTTT	CASSWPGLAGGPHTGELFF
14	NA	TRBJ2-7	TRBV6-5	many	TGTGCCAGCAGCCGGACATTAGAGGGGATCGAGCAGTACTTC	CASSRTLEGIEQYF
12	TRBD2	TRBJ2-7	TRBV29-1	few	TGCAGCGCCGGGACTAGCGGGAGCAAGCAGTACTTC	CSAGTSGSKQYF
14	TRBD2	TRBJ2-7	TRBV20-1	few	TGCAGTGCTGCGACTAGCGGGAACTTCTACGAGCAGTACTTC	CSAATSGNFYEQYF
11	TRBD1	TRBJ2-7	TRBV7-9	many	TGTGCCAGCAGGACAGGGAGCGAGCAGTACTTC	CASRTGSEQYF
16	NA	TRBJ2-2	TRBV18	many	TGTGCCAGTCTTACCCCCGGGACGGCGAACACCGGGGAGCTGTTTTTT	CASLTPGTANTGELFF
16	NA	TRBJ1-5	TRBV19	few	TGTGCCAGTAGTATTACGGCCGTCTATAGCAATCAGCCCCAGCATTTT	CASSITAVYSNQPQHF
16	NA	TRBJ2-3	TRBV6-2/TRBV6-3	few	TGTGCCAGCAGTTATCCCAGAAATGGGGGCACAGATACGCAGTATTTT	CASSYPRNGGTDTQYF
14	NA	TRBJ2-7	TRBV10-3	many	TGTGCCATCAGATCGGACAAGTCCGACTACGAGCAGTACTTC	CAIRSDKSDYEQYF